Below are 31 T cell receptor beta chains sequenced from a single sample in a study of T-cell reconstitution after alpha-beta-depleted transplantation in children. For TCRbeta, the library was prepared with unique molecular identifiers. TCRdb passed the PCR reads through MiXCR, listing each CDR3 protein once. The sample includes 350,000 to 500,000 distinct CDR3 sequences, about 40% of them seen just once. Sequencing was performed on PBMCs, taken before TCRalphabeta/CD19-depleted stem cell transplant. Receptors were obtained from a girl aged 2 to 10 with aplastic anemia, due to receive a stem cell transplant.

This clonotype was picked up many times. J is TRBJ1-1 and V is TRBV29-1; TRBD1 matches 9 bases. The germline V gene has CDR1 SQVTM and CDR2 ANQGSEA. V trimming: 6 bases; J trimming: 4 bases; junction bases outside the gene matches: 3. The CDR3 covers 12 residues. CDR3 amino acids: CSVGTGSTEAFF. CDR3 bases: TGCAGCGTCGGGACAGGGAGCACTGAAGCTTTCTTT.

This chain joins TRBV29-1 and TRBJ1-2; perhaps TRBD1 as D (5 bases). Germline CDR1 reads SQVTM; CDR2 reads ANQGSEA. Trimming cost V 0 bases and J 4 bases, with 9 bases left between them. The CDR3 is made up of 13 amino acids. CDR3 in amino acids: CSVEDRQGYGYTF. CDR3 DNA sequence: TGCAGCGTTGAAGATCGGCAGGGCTATGGCTACACCTTC. The whole variable domain, filled in from reference TRBV29-1 and TRBJ1-2, reads SAVISQKPSRDICQRGTSLTIQCQVDSQVTMMFWYRQQPGQSLTLIATANQGSEATYESGFVIDKFPISRPNLTFSTLTVSNMSPEDSSIYLCSVEDRQGYGYTFGSGTRLTVV.

This sequence joins TRBV30 and TRBJ1-1; 7 bases map to TRBD1. CDR3 length: 14 amino acids. The V gene end was trimmed by 3 bases and the J gene end by 5 bases; junction bases not matched to a gene: 9. CDR1 GTSNPN and CDR2 SVGIG come from the germline V gene (reference sequence). This CDR3 is CAWRFEGAGTEAFF. CDR3 bases: TGTGCCTGGAGGTTCGAGGGGGCTGGGACTGAAGCTTTCTTT.

This clonotype was seen at least ten times. This chain's CDR3 is CASSARGGNSYEQYF. The CDR3, as DNA: TGCGCCAGCAGCGCGAGAGGGGGAAACTCCTACGAGCAGTACTTC. The chain recombines TRBV5-1 with TRBJ2-7; D may be TRBD1 (6 bases). Germline CDR1 is SGHRS and CDR2 is YFSETQ. The V gene lost 4 bases and the J gene lost 0 bases, with 14 bases spanning the gap. This CDR3 is 15 amino acids long.

The genes are TRBV7-2 and TRBJ1-1; D is ambiguous. From germline, CDR1 is SGHTA and CDR2 FQGNSA. The CDR3 covers 14 residues. V was pared by 0 bases and J by 4 bases, with 9 bases between. The CDR3 reads CASSLASVVTEAFF. CDR3 DNA sequence: TGTGCCAGCAGCTTAGCGTCCGTGGTCACTGAAGCTTTCTTT.

This clonotype has ten or more counts. This rearrangement joins TRBV20-1 to TRBJ2-1, with D unclear. Germline V CDR1 and CDR2: DFQATT, SNEGSKA (reference sequence). The CDR3 contains 11 residues. V shed 3 bases and J shed 5 bases, with 5 bases lying between them. The CDR3 nucleotides are TGCAGTGCTAGCGCGGACAATGAGCAGTTCTTC. Translated, it gives CSASADNEQFF.

This clonotype came up many times. V and J are TRBV20-1 and TRBJ2-1, with D possibly TRBD2 on 6 matching bases. Trimming removed 3 bases from V and 9 bases from J, with 12 bases in between. CDR3 size: 12 residues. Germline V gene sequence: CDR1 DFQATT, CDR2 SNEGSKA (reference sequence). The CDR3 DNA is TGCAGTGCTAGCGGAGGGCTTGGTGAGCAGTTCTTC. Protein: CSASGGLGEQFF.

The rearrangement joins TRBV15 to TRBJ2-7; D tentatively reads TRBD1 or TRBD2 (5 bases each). This CDR3 spans 16 amino acids. Germline CDR1 reads LNHNV; CDR2 reads YYDKDF (reference sequence). The germline V and J ends were trimmed by 3 bases and 4 bases, with 19 bases remaining between them. Written as DNA, the CDR3 is TGTGCCACCAGCAGCGTACGCCAGGGTGGGGAGTACGAGCAGTACTTC. It translates to CATSSVRQGGEYEQYF.

This clonotype was picked up many times. This rearrangement joins TRBV5-1 to TRBJ2-1; the match to TRBD2 covers 7 bases. This CDR3 has 14 residues. CDR1 is SGHRS and CDR2 is YFSETQ in the germline V gene. With V trimmed by 3 bases and J by 0 bases, 0 bases remained unmatched. CDR3 residues: CASSSSGSYNEQFF. The CDR3, as DNA: TGCGCCAGCAGCTCTAGCGGCTCCTACAATGAGCAGTTCTTC.

This clonotype appeared a single time. The chain combines TRBV5-1 with TRBJ2-3; D may be TRBD2 (5 bases). The CDR3 extends over 12 amino acids. Germline V gene sequence: CDR1 SGHRS, CDR2 YFSETQ. V lost 6 bases and J 2 bases, leaving 7 bases between the germline ends. The CDR3 coding sequence is TGCGCCAGCACCGGGGACACAGATACGCAGTATTTT. It translates to CASTGDTDTQYF. The full variable domain, with the rest looked up from reference TRBV5-1 and TRBJ2-3, is KAGVTQTPRYLIKTRGQQVTLSCSPISGHRSVSWYQQTPGQGLQFLFEYFSETQRNKGNFPGRFSGRQFSNSRSEMNVSTLELGDSALYLCASTGDTDTQYFGPGTRLTVL.

The chain has TRBV5-1 and TRBJ2-1; D is perhaps TRBD2 (5 bases). In germline, CDR1 is SGHRS, CDR2 YFSETQ. The CDR3 totals 15 residues. The ends were cut back, 1 base at V and 6 bases at J, with 14 bases in the middle. The CDR3 is CASSLPTTRGNEQFF. Written as DNA, the CDR3 is TGCGCCAGCAGCTTGCCGACCACTCGGGGCAATGAGCAGTTCTTC.

The V and J genes are TRBV5-1 and TRBJ2-4; 9 nucleotides align to TRBD1. J gave up 3 bases and V 2 bases, and 6 bases lay outside the gene matches. CDR1 is SGHRS and CDR2 is YFSETQ in the germline V gene. The CDR3 extends over 16 amino acids. The CDR3 region has the DNA TGCGCCAGCAGCTTAGGGGACAGGGAGGACAAAAACATTCAGTACTTC. This translates into CASSLGDREDKNIQYF.

The chain links TRBV6-6 to TRBJ1-5, with D hard to call. The CDR3 is 13 residues long. V lost 7 bases and J lost 7, with 14 bases in between. The germline V gene has CDR1 MNHNY and CDR2 SVGAGI (reference sequence). The CDR3 bases are TGTGCCAGCATGGATTTGGTTGGGCAGCCCCAGCATTTT. Translated, it gives CASMDLVGQPQHF.

This clonotype turned up a few times. The genes are TRBV10-3 and TRBJ2-5, with a weak D call TRBD1 (6 bases). The germline V gene encodes CDR1 ENHRY and CDR2 SYGVKD. V dropped 4 bases and J dropped 0 bases, with 9 bases sitting between them. This CDR3 spans 14 amino acids. The CDR3 DNA follows: TGTGCCATCAGTGGGACAGCCTACCAAGAGACCCAGTACTTC. It translates to CAISGTAYQETQYF.

This clonotype was counted at least ten times. This sequence joins TRBV20-1 and TRBJ2-1; D call uncertain. Germline values: CDR1 DFQATT, CDR2 SNEGSKA (reference sequence). The CDR3 contains 14 residues. Trimming left V 5 bases short and J 0 bases short, with 11 bases between. The CDR3: CSARGDHSYNEQFF. As DNA, the CDR3 is TGCAGTGCTCGCGGAGATCACTCCTACAATGAGCAGTTCTTC.

The rearrangement links TRBV20-1 to TRBJ1-6; TRBD1 might be the D (5 bases). CDR1 is DFQATT and CDR2 is SNEGSKA in the germline V gene (reference sequence). CDR3 length: 14 amino acids. Trimming took off 3 bases at V and 4 bases at J, with 10 bases between the two ends. The DNA of the CDR3 is TGCAGTGCTAGTGCGGGGGAGTATAATTCACCCCTCCACTTT. Encoded protein: CSASAGEYNSPLHF.

This clonotype was observed a handful of times. This chain joins TRBV5-4 and TRBJ1-6; possibly TRBD1 for D (5 bases). This CDR3 spans 17 amino acids. Germline V CDR1 and CDR2: SGHNT, YYREEE (reference sequence). Between the trimmed V and J ends, which lost 2 bases and 7 bases, there was a span of 19 bases. CDR3 residues: CASSFGKRGVLNSPLHF. CDR3 sequence (DNA): TGTGCCAGCAGCTTCGGAAAGAGGGGCGTACTCAATTCACCCCTCCACTTT. The whole variable domain, remainder taken from reference TRBV5-4 and TRBJ1-6, is ETGVTQSPTHLIKTRGQQVTLRCSSQSGHNTVSWYQQALGQGPQFIFQYYREEENGRGNFPPRFSGLQFPNYSSELNVNALELDDSALYLCASSFGKRGVLNSPLHFGNGTRLTVT.

The rearrangement links TRBV10-3 to TRBJ2-3; no firm D call. Trimming took off 4 bases at V and 0 bases at J, with 5 bases between the two ends. Looked up from germline, CDR1 is ENHRY and CDR2 is SYGVKD. The length of the CDR3 is 13 residues. The CDR3 loop is CAISAVSTDTQYF. Written as DNA, the CDR3 is TGTGCCATCAGTGCCGTTAGCACAGATACGCAGTATTTT.

This clonotype was seen repeatedly, ten times or more. The chain recombines TRBV2 with TRBJ1-1, with D possibly being TRBD1 (5 bases). The CDR3 is 13 amino acids. The V end lost 9 bases, the J end lost 11 bases, and 22 bases lay between the germline ends. Germline CDR1 is SNHLY and CDR2 is FYNNEI. CDR3 sequence (DNA): TGTGCCAGGCGGACGGGGCGCCGAGTCTTCGCTTTCTTT. It is translated as CARRTGRRVFAFF.

This rearrangement joins TRBV5-1 to TRBJ2-7; D possibly uses TRBD1 or TRBD2 (5 bases each). This CDR3 region has 16 residues. Looked up from germline, CDR1 is SGHRS and CDR2 is YFSETQ. Between the trimmed V and J ends, which lost 0 bases and 5 bases, there was a span of 18 bases. The CDR3 DNA is TGCGCCAGCAGCTTGGTGGGGGTGGTGTCAGGGAACGAGCAGTACTTC. Translated: CASSLVGVVSGNEQYF.

The gene calls are TRBV30 and TRBJ2-1; 12 bases fit TRBD1. V gave up 3 bases and J gave up 8 bases; unmatched junction bases: 8. CDR1 is GTSNPN, CDR2 SVGIG, per germline (reference sequence). The length of the CDR3 is 15 residues. As DNA, the CDR3 is TGTGCCTGGAGAGGGGGGACAGGGGGCGTCGATGAGCAGTTCTTC. Encoded protein: CAWRGGTGGVDEQFF.

The chain carries TRBV4-1 and TRBJ1-3; D is perhaps TRBD1 (5 bases). Trimming stripped 1 base from V and 4 bases from J, with 11 bases between. The CDR3 extends over 15 amino acids. CDR1 is MGHRA and CDR2 is YSYEKL in the germline V gene. CDR3 region: CASSQADTKGNTIYF. CDR3 DNA: TGCGCCAGCAGCCAAGCGGACACCAAGGGAAACACCATATATTTT.

The table lists this clonotype with many counts. The genes are TRBV5-1 and TRBJ2-1; weak D call: TRBD1 (5 bases). Germline V gene sequence: CDR1 SGHRS, CDR2 YFSETQ. V was shortened by 5 bases and J by 7 bases, with 22 bases between the two germline ends. The CDR3 covers 16 residues. The CDR3 DNA follows: TGCGCCAGCAGACGTTCGCTTCCAGGGTTGGGGAATGAGCAGTTCTTC. Translating it yields CASRRSLPGLGNEQFF. Complete variable domain (other parts from reference TRBV5-1 and TRBJ2-1): KAGVTQTPRYLIKTRGQQVTLSCSPISGHRSVSWYQQTPGQGLQFLFEYFSETQRNKGNFPGRFSGRQFSNSRSEMNVSTLELGDSALYLCASRRSLPGLGNEQFFGPGTRLTVL.

The genes are TRBV9 and TRBJ2-1; TRBD1 matches 7 bases. This CDR3 is built from 14 residues. The trim removed 2 bases at V and 3 bases at J, leaving 2 bases unmatched. Germline-derived CDR1 and CDR2 are SGDLS and YYNGEE. The CDR3 DNA follows: TGTGCCAGCAGCGTTTCAGGGGGCTACAATGAGCAGTTCTTC. This codes for CASSVSGGYNEQFF.

This clonotype has just a few counts. The V gene is TRBV12-3 or TRBV12-4, the J gene TRBJ2-7; 10 bases fit TRBD2. The junction had 4 bases not matched to a gene; V was cut back by 6 bases and J by 5 bases. The CDR3 sequence is 13 residues long. CDR3 amino acids: CASSFTSGDEQYF. In DNA, the CDR3 is TGTGCCAGCAGCTTTACTAGCGGGGACGAGCAGTACTTC.

This clonotype was counted a few times. The chain links TRBV20-1 to TRBJ2-1, with TRBD2 identical over 10 bases. Looked up from germline, CDR1 is DFQATT and CDR2 is SNEGSKA (reference sequence). Trimming took 0 bases from V and 4 from J; bases not matched to a gene: 12. The CDR3 is 18 residues long. CDR3: CSARDRPGLAEKYNEQFF. The CDR3 DNA reads TGCAGTGCTAGAGATAGGCCAGGACTAGCGGAAAAGTACAATGAGCAGTTCTTC.

Many counts were recorded for this clonotype. The rearrangement joins TRBV7-9 to TRBJ1-6, with TRBD1 matching over 7 bases. The CDR3 covers 16 residues. Germline lookup yields CDR1 SEHNR and CDR2 FQNEAQ (reference sequence). The V segment lost 2 bases and the J segment 8 bases; nucleotides outside the gene matches: 9. The CDR3 coding sequence is TGTGCCAGCAGCTTACGTCGGCAGGGGACAGATTCACCCCTCCACTTT. Its protein is CASSLRRQGTDSPLHF.

This chain connects TRBV29-1 to TRBJ2-2, with 12 bases that match TRBD1. Germline V gene data show CDR1 as SQVTM and CDR2 as ANQGSEA. V trimming: 7 bases; J trimming: 7 bases; junction bases outside the gene matches: 7. The CDR3 runs to 14 residues. The DNA of the CDR3 is TGCAGCGGGGGGACAGGGGGCCGAGTCGGGGAGCTGTTTTTT. This sequence encodes CSGGTGGRVGELFF.

The chain combines TRBV20-1 with TRBJ1-5; TRBD1 might be the D (5 bases). CDR1 DFQATT and CDR2 SNEGSKA come from the germline V gene (reference sequence). With 1 base removed from V and 6 bases from J, the gap between germline ends came to 7 bases. The CDR3 sequence is 12 residues long. The CDR3 spells CSARGGGQPQHF. CDR3 sequence (DNA): TGCAGTGCTAGAGGGGGGGGTCAGCCCCAGCATTTT.

The table lists this clonotype with many counts. V and J are TRBV6-5 and TRBJ2-2, with D possibly being TRBD1 (5 bases). In germline, CDR1 is MNHEY, CDR2 SVGAGI. Between the trimmed V and J ends, which lost 3 bases and 6 bases, there was a span of 14 bases. This CDR3 is 15 amino acids long. The CDR3 coding sequence is TGTGCCAGCAGTTATGGGCGACAGCTTGCCGGGGAGCTGTTTTTT. It translates to CASSYGRQLAGELFF.

This clonotype has just a few counts. The chain recombines TRBV7-2 with TRBJ2-6; maybe TRBD2 (6 bases). Per germline, CDR1 SGHTA and CDR2 FQGNSA. With 8 bases removed from V and 0 bases from J, the gap between germline ends came to 11 bases. CDR3 size: 15 residues. The CDR3 bases are TGTGCCAGCCAGCGGGTTAGCTCTGGGGCCAACGTCCTGACTTTC. Translation gives CASQRVSSGANVLTF.